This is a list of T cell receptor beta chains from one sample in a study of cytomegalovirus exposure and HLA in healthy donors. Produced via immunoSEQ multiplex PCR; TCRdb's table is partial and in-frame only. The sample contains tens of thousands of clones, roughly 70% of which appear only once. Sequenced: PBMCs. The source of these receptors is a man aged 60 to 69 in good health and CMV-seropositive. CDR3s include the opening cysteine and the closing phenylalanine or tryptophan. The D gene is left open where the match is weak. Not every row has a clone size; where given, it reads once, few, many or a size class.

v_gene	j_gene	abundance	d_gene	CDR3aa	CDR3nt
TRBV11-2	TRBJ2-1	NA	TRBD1	CASSSQGTAYNEQFF	TGTGCCAGCAGCTCCCAGGGGACAGCCTACAATGAGCAGTTCTTC
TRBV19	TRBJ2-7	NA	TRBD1	CASSNHLGGTGLYEQYF	TGTGCCAGTAGTAACCATTTGGGGGGGACAGGGTTATACGAGCAGTACTTC
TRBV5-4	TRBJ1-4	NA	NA	CASSGGPRGKEKLFF	TGTGCCAGCAGCGGCGGGCCTCGGGGGAAAGAAAAACTGTTTTTT
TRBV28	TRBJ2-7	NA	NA	CASSSPGTRIVYEQYF	TGTGCCAGCAGTTCCCCCGGGACAAGGATCGTTTACGAGCAGTACTTC
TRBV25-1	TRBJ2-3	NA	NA	CASSHSGLMTDTQYF	TGTGCCAGCAGCCACAGCGGCCTAATGACAGATACGCAGTATTTT
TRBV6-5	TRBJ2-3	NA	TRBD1	CASNPTGGETDTQYF	TGTGCCAGCAATCCGACAGGGGGGGAGACAGATACGCAGTATTTT
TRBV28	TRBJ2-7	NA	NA	CASVPGGNYEQYF	TGTGCCAGCGTCCCCGGAGGGAATTACGAGCAGTACTTC
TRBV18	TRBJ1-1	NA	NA	CASSGNPQGTEAFF	TGTGCCAGCTCAGGAAACCCCCAGGGAACTGAAGCTTTCTTT
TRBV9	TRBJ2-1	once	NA	CASSVEGDEQFF	TGTGCCAGCAGCGTAGAAGGGGATGAGCAGTTCTTC
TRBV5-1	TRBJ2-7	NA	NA	CASSFPSSLSEQYF	TGCGCCAGCAGCTTCCCCAGCAGCTTAAGCGAGCAGTACTTC
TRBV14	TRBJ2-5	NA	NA	CASSQGRPAGQETQYF	TGTGCCAGCAGCCAAGGTCGTCCAGCCGGGCAAGAGACCCAGTACTTC
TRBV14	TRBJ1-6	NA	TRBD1	CASSQEDRVNSPLHF	TGTGCCAGCAGCCAAGAAGACAGGGTAAACTCACCCCTCCACTTT
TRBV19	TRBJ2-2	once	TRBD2	CASSMGGRALVGELFF	TGTGCCAGTAGTATGGGCGGGAGGGCCCTCGTCGGGGAGCTGTTTTTT
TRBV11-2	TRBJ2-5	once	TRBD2	CASSSGLAGGETQYF	TGTGCCAGCAGCTCCGGACTAGCGGGAGGTGAGACCCAGTACTTC